This TCR beta chain was documented in a study of blood T cell repertoires in COVID-19. Study-wide background: The samples span acute and convalescent COVID-19 from the United States, Italy and Spain. Sample material is recorded as cDNA or gDNA derived from T cells, B-cell-depleted T cells, or PBMCs.

This clone was seen a handful of times. Enrollees, about 18 to 89 years old, lived in 24 US areas. Authors' analysis steps: Amplification of reference gene primers provided the estimated nucleated cell counts. TCRdb's copy holds only in-frame clones and misses some; the assay was immunoSEQ multiplex PCR. From that table come the V and J calls and clone size; the DNA was used to work out D and trimming. This sample has about 400,000 clones, with 88% found just once. Sequenced: PBMCs or T cells enriched from blood (not recorded which). The receptor comes from a woman in her thirties with acute COVID-19.

CDR3 amino acids: CASITQGSGNTIYF. The CDR3 coding sequence is TGTGCCAGCATCACACAGGGGTCCGGAAACACCATATATTTT. V usage is TRBV6-5 and J usage is TRBJ1-3; 7 bases match TRBD1. V lost 7 bases to trimming and J lost 4 bases; unmatched junction nucleotides: 7. Germline V lookup: CDR1 MNHEY, CDR2 SVGAGI. The CDR3 is made up of 14 amino acids.